This TCR beta chain was observed in a study of spatial heterogeneity in lung cancer. Study-level background: The study consistently detected more beta-chain than alpha-chain sequences. Each unique TCR and UMI combination was seen more than ten times on average in raw reads. Study-wide findings and caveats: One measure, the expanded intratumoral alpha and beta TCR count, tracked tumor mutation counts.

The time point was: sample taken at primary tumor resection. From tumor, nontumor lung or frozen PBMC, whole RNA was taken unsorted for sequencing. There are many counts of this clonotype. Its cognate antigen is unknown. In the library, each TCR cDNA molecule bore its own unique molecular identifier. In TCRdb, the 5' RACE reads were re-called with MiXCR into one record per CDR3 protein. The sample holds approximately 8,800 distinct CDR3 sequences; about 4.5% are singletons and the top ten take 11%. The TCR comes from a female donor with early-stage non-small cell lung cancer. The source was lung tumor tissue, collected at surgery.

The CDR3 region has the DNA TGTGCCAGCAGGTTTGGATCCCAAGAGACCCAGTACTTC. Translation gives CASRFGSQETQYF. This chain joins TRBV12-3 or TRBV12-4 and TRBJ2-5; D is unclear. CDR3 length: 13 residues. V lost 6 bases to trimming and J lost 1 base, with 9 bases between them.